This T cell receptor beta chain was captured by sequencing in a study of T cell repertoires in cytomegalovirus infection. At the level of the study: Matching HLA type, along with CMV infection, was indicated by public TCR beta signatures.

To note about this clonotype: Its antigen is unidentified.

This CDR3 contains 15 residues. The junction had 12 bases not matched to a gene; V was cut back by 8 bases and J by 5 bases. Germline CDR1 is SEHNR and CDR2 is FQNEAQ (reference sequence). MiXCR, run by TCRdb on the reads, gives a single entry per CDR3 protein. Of about 270,000 distinct CDR3 sequences in the sample, roughly a fifth were seen once. Overall study results and limits: CMV-specific HLA-C-restricted TCR beta clonotypes dominated the ex vivo response.

V and J are TRBV7-9 and TRBJ1-5; 7 nucleotides line up with TRBD1. The starting material was cultured PBMCs, obtained from culture after CMV antigen stimulation. This clonotype was obtained from a human donor in good health (CMV status not recorded). Some clones in this sample may be carry-over from other donors' samples. Here the CDR3 DNA reads TGTGCCAGCCGATCCGGGACAGAAGTGGATCAGCCCCAGCATTTT. It translates to CASRSGTEVDQPQHF.